This TCR beta chain was sequenced in a study of blood T cell repertoires in COVID-19. Overall study context: Both acute and convalescent COVID-19 samples were obtained from the United States, Italy and Spain. In each case, the material was cDNA or gDNA derived from T cells, B-cell-depleted T cells, or PBMCs.

In the original workflow: The assay estimated nucleated cells by amplifying reference gene primers. The table came from immunoSEQ multiplex PCR; TCRdb's copy has only in-frame clones and leaves some out. That table is the source of V, J and clone size, and D and trimming were worked out from the DNA. The sample gives about 140,000 clones, 76% of which show up once; approximately 4.5% is in the top ten. Germline V gene sequence: CDR1 MNHNY, CDR2 SVGAGI (reference sequence). The CDR3 contains 14 residues. After removal of 7 bases from V and 0 bases from J, the junction contained 6 bases not matched to a gene.

This clonotype originated in an elderly woman with active or convalescent COVID-19. The J gene is TRBJ2-7, the V gene TRBV6-6; 7 bases map to TRBD2. The source material was peripheral blood. CDR3 coding DNA: TGTGCCAGCAATCCCGCGGGAGTCTCCTACGAGCAGTACTTC. As protein: CASNPAGVSYEQYF.